Following are 27 T cell receptor beta chains from one sample sequenced in a study of blood T cell repertoires in COVID-19. This table comes from immunoSEQ multiplex PCR, and its TCRdb copy is limited to in-frame clones, with some not included. The sample records roughly 330,000 clones, over 70% being singletons. The sample consisted of PBMCs or T cells enriched from blood (not recorded which). The receptor set was obtained from a man aged 30 to 45 who had recovered from COVID-19.

The chain's CDR3 is CASSQQGADGYTF. For the CDR3, the DNA is TGTGCCAGCAGCCAACAGGGGGCGGATGGCTACACCTTC. The chain has TRBV13 and TRBJ1-2, with 9 bases fitting TRBD1. This CDR3 region has 13 residues. CDR1 and CDR2 (germline): PRHDT, FYEKMQ (reference sequence). J gave up 6 bases and V 5 bases, and 4 bases lay outside the gene matches. The full variable domain, its missing parts supplied by reference TRBV13 and TRBJ1-2, is AAGVIQSPRHLIKEKRETATLKCYPIPRHDTVYWYQQGPGQDPQFLISFYEKMQSDKGSIPDRFSAQQFSDYHSELNMSSLELGDSALYFCASSQQGADGYTFGSGTRLTVV.

DNA for the CDR3: TGTGCCAGCTCACCAAGGACAGGTCCCAACAATGAGCAGTTCTTC. As protein: CASSPRTGPNNEQFF. V gene TRBV18 combines with J gene TRBJ2-1; 7 nucleotides align to TRBD1. The CDR3 spans 15 residues. Germline V gene data show CDR1 as KGHSH and CDR2 as LQKENI. V lost 2 bases to trimming and J lost 5 bases; unmatched junction nucleotides: 6.

The rearrangement uses TRBV5-1 and TRBJ2-5; 10 nucleotides align to TRBD1. Germline assignment: CDR1 SGHRS and CDR2 YFSETQ. V shed 4 bases and J 1 base; nucleotides not matched to a gene: 10. The CDR3 runs 17 residues. CDR3 sequence: CASSTLGTGAAQETQYF. CDR3 DNA: TGCGCCAGCAGCACCCTTGGGACAGGGGCCGCCCAAGAGACCCAGTACTTC.

CDR3 in amino acids: CASSDRGFNYGYTF. The CDR3 DNA follows: TGTGCCAGCAGTGACAGGGGGTTTAACTATGGCTACACCTTC. The chain uses TRBV27 and TRBJ1-2; 9 bases align to TRBD1. Germline CDR1 and CDR2: MNHEY and SMNVEV (reference sequence). Trimming took 5 bases from V and 1 from J; bases not matched to a gene: 2. This CDR3 is 14 amino acids long.

The rearrangement uses TRBV11-2 and TRBJ2-2; D ambiguous. This CDR3 has 11 residues. Germline loops: CDR1 SGHAT, CDR2 FQNNGV. Trimming took off 3 bases at V and 6 bases at J, with 2 bases between the two ends. CDR3 residues: CASSFAGELFF. CDR3 DNA: TGTGCCAGCAGCTTCGCCGGGGAGCTGTTTTTT.

V and J are TRBV21-1 and TRBJ1-4. TRBV21-1 is annotated as a pseudogene. This CDR3 spans 17 amino acids. The CDR3 nucleotides read TGTGCCAGCAGGGGGAGGGCGTTTAATGCAACTAATGAAAAACTGTTTTTT. Residues: CASRGRAFNATNEKLFF.

This clone has a handful of counts. This chain uses TRBV6-1 with TRBJ1-2, with TRBD1 identical over 9 bases. The CDR3 is 17 residues long. The V gene end was trimmed by 4 bases and the J gene end by 7 bases; junction bases not matched to a gene: 16. The V gene's germline CDR1 is MNHNS and CDR2 SASEGT. DNA for the CDR3: TGTGCCAGCAGTGGCGGCGATCCGGGACAGGGCTTGTTTGGCTACACCTTC. As protein: CASSGGDPGQGLFGYTF.

DNA of the CDR3: TGCGCCAGCAGCACAAATCCAGGGGGCGCGGAGACCCAGTACTTC. Its translation: CASSTNPGGAETQYF. The J gene is TRBJ2-5, the V gene TRBV5-1; 8 bases match TRBD1. Germline CDR1 reads SGHRS; CDR2 reads YFSETQ. The V segment lost 4 bases and the J segment 5 bases; nucleotides outside the gene matches: 10. The CDR3 runs to 15 residues. Using reference TRBV5-1 and TRBJ2-5 for the parts outside the CDR3, the full variable domain is KAGVTQTPRYLIKTRGQQVTLSCSPISGHRSVSWYQQTPGQGLQFLFEYFSETQRNKGNFPGRFSGRQFSNSRSEMNVSTLELGDSALYLCASSTNPGGAETQYFGPGTRLLVL.

The rearrangement uses TRBV7-9 and TRBJ2-7; 11 bases align to TRBD1. Losses at the gene ends were 5 bases for V and 7 bases for J; bases not matched to a gene: 7. CDR1 and CDR2 (germline): SEHNR, FQNEAQ (reference sequence). The CDR3 extends over 14 amino acids. In nucleotides, the CDR3 is TGTGCCAGCAGCCCTCGGGACAGGGGGATGGAGCAGTACTTC. Its translation: CASSPRDRGMEQYF.

The rearrangement uses TRBV13 and TRBJ1-6, with TRBD1 matching 7 bases. Trimming cost V 5 bases and J 6 bases; bases outside gene matches: 7. Germline loops: CDR1 PRHDT, CDR2 FYEKMQ (reference sequence). The CDR3 sequence is 15 residues long. CDR3 sequence reads: CASSLIGQVNSPLHF. For the CDR3, the DNA is TGTGCCAGCAGCCTAATCGGACAGGTTAATTCACCCCTCCACTTT.

The chain is built from TRBV5-6 and TRBJ2-1, with a weak D call TRBD2 (6 bases). Trimming shortened V by 1 base and J by 6 bases, and 17 bases separated the two germline ends. In germline, CDR1 is SGHDT, CDR2 YYEEEE. The CDR3 sequence is 16 residues long. The CDR3 sequence is CASSLQGGGAGNEQFF. The CDR3 DNA is TGTGCCAGCAGCTTGCAGGGAGGAGGAGCGGGCAATGAGCAGTTCTTC.

This chain links TRBV6-5 with TRBJ1-1; D may be TRBD1 (5 bases). CDR1 is MNHEY, CDR2 SVGAGI, per germline. The CDR3 contains 13 residues. Trimming stripped 7 bases from V and 1 base from J, with 10 bases between. The CDR3 is CASTRGGNTEAFF. The CDR3 nucleotides are TGTGCCAGCACCCGGGGGGGGAACACTGAAGCTTTCTTT.

The gene calls are TRBV28 and TRBJ2-5, with D unclear. The V end was cut by 4 bases, the J end by 5 bases, with 8 bases between. Germline CDR1 MDHEN, CDR2 SYDVKM. The CDR3 has 12 amino acids. The DNA of the CDR3 is TGTGCCAGCAGTTCTCCCGGGGAGACCCAGTACTTC. It translates to CASSSPGETQYF.

The chain links TRBV6-5 to TRBJ2-1; D is possibly TRBD1 (5 bases). Trimming removed 5 bases at V and 0 bases at J, with 11 bases between. The CDR3 length is 15 residues. The germline CDR1 and CDR2 sequences are MNHEY and SVGAGI. CDR3 loop: CASSPPGHSYNEQFF. As DNA, the CDR3 is TGTGCCAGCAGTCCCCCAGGGCACTCCTACAATGAGCAGTTCTTC.

The chain employs TRBV28 and TRBJ2-4; 8 bases match TRBD1. The CDR3 has 15 residues. The germline gives CDR1 MDHEN, CDR2 SYDVKM. V lost 10 bases to trimming and J lost 1 base; unmatched junction nucleotides: 9. Here the CDR3 reads CATMMTGVAKNIQYF. CDR3 nucleotides: TGTGCCACCATGATGACAGGGGTGGCCAAAAACATTCAGTACTTC.

The chain carries TRBV28 and TRBJ1-2; D is ambiguous. The V gene lost 5 bases and the J gene lost 4 bases, with 20 bases spanning the gap. The CDR3 is 16 amino acids. Per the germline V gene, CDR1 is MDHEN and CDR2 is SYDVKM. The CDR3 reads CASSRPIFRVAYGYTF. As DNA, the CDR3 is TGTGCCAGCAGTAGACCAATTTTTAGAGTAGCCTATGGCTACACCTTC.

This clone was counted once. The chain combines TRBV28 with TRBJ2-1; 8 bases agree with TRBD2. The CDR3 length is 14 residues. Germline V lookup: CDR1 MDHEN, CDR2 SYDVKM. V lost 2 bases and J lost 4; bases outside the gene matches: 1. CDR3 sequence reads: CASSLAGGYNEQFF. CDR3 in DNA: TGTGCCAGCAGTTTAGCGGGGGGTTACAATGAGCAGTTCTTC.

This clone has a single count. J is TRBJ2-7 and V is TRBV12-3 or TRBV12-4; D may be TRBD1 (6 bases). This CDR3 region has 13 residues. V lost 2 bases to trimming and J lost 6 bases, with 11 bases between them. The CDR3 DNA sequence: TGTGCCAGCAGTTTATTTTCAGGGGCCGAGCAGTACTTC. Protein sequence: CASSLFSGAEQYF.

This chain uses TRBV5-1 with TRBJ2-5, with 8 bases lining up with TRBD1. The CDR3 sequence is 15 residues long. V was pared by 5 bases and J by 2 bases, with 8 bases of the junction left unmatched. Germline lookup yields CDR1 SGHRS and CDR2 YFSETQ. The CDR3 bases are TGCGCCAGCAGTCGGGGACAGGCGGTACAAGAGACCCAGTACTTC. Translation gives CASSRGQAVQETQYF.

V usage is TRBV6-5 and J usage is TRBJ2-7; D perhaps matches TRBD2 (7 bases). This CDR3 contains 13 residues. The germline V gene has CDR1 MNHEY and CDR2 SVGAGI. Deletions cut 7 bases from V and 3 bases from J, with 13 bases between. The CDR3 DNA reads as TGTGCCAGCACGAGGGGGGGTGACTACGAGCAGTACTTC. Translation gives CASTRGGDYEQYF.

The chain uses TRBV5-1 and TRBJ2-5; weak D call: TRBD2 (5 bases). From germline, CDR1 is SGHRS and CDR2 YFSETQ. V was clipped by 0 bases and J by 10 bases, with 16 bases between them. This CDR3 contains 14 residues. The CDR3 region is CASSLGGRDQIQYF. Here the CDR3 DNA reads TGCGCCAGCAGCTTGGGTGGACGGGATCAGATCCAGTACTTC.

V usage is TRBV30 and J usage is TRBJ1-2, with 10 positions matching TRBD1. CDR1 GTSNPN and CDR2 SVGIG come from the germline V gene (reference sequence). The CDR3 runs 13 residues. V trimming: 2 bases; J trimming: 8 bases; junction bases outside the gene matches: 5. CDR3 in DNA: TGTGCCTGGAGTAGGACAGGGGGGAGCGGCTACACCTTC. Encoded protein: CAWSRTGGSGYTF.

Concerning this clone itself: The junction and the germline gene differ at one end; a read error may be behind it. CDR3 nucleotide sequence: TGTGCCAACTCACAGGACAGGGGTACCACCGGGGAGCTGTTTTTT. This sequence encodes CANSQDRGTTGELFF. The chain carries TRBV18 and TRBJ2-2; 9 bases are a match to TRBD1. The germline gives CDR1 KGHSH, CDR2 LQKENI. CDR3 size: 15 residues.

The chain uses TRBV11-2 and TRBJ2-1; the match to TRBD2 covers 9 bases. V shed 2 bases and J 8 bases; nucleotides not matched to a gene: 7. CDR1 SGHAT and CDR2 FQNNGV come from the germline V gene. CDR3 size: 15 residues. CDR3 amino acids: CASSLFLAGFDEQFF. The CDR3 DNA reads TGTGCCAGCAGCTTATTCCTAGCGGGGTTCGATGAGCAGTTCTTC.

For the CDR3, the DNA is TGTGCCAGCAGCTCGGACTCTACTGGGGGGCAGCCCCAGCATTTT. Translation: CASSSDSTGGQPQHF. The chain couples TRBV7-2 to TRBJ1-5; tentative D call: TRBD1 (5 bases). Germline V gene data show CDR1 as SGHTA and CDR2 as FQGNSA. The CDR3 covers 15 residues. The V end lost 4 bases, the J end lost 7 bases, and 17 bases lay between the germline ends.

This clone was seen a few times. The chain is built from TRBV5-4 and TRBJ1-6; no clear D gene. Germline CDR1 and CDR2: SGHNT and YYREEE (reference sequence). V was clipped by 0 bases and J by 5 bases, with 6 bases between them. The CDR3 is 14 residues long. The CDR3 loop reads CASSLGQDNSPLHF. In DNA, the CDR3 is TGTGCCAGCAGCTTGGGACAAGATAATTCACCCCTCCACTTT.

The chain has TRBV5-1 and TRBJ1-2, with 8 bases matching TRBD1. The CDR3 is made up of 14 amino acids. Germline CDR1 reads SGHRS; CDR2 reads YFSETQ. The V and J ends lost 0 bases and 5 bases, in that order; junction bases with no gene match: 3. CDR3 loop: CASSLEWTGYGYTF. The CDR3 DNA is TGCGCCAGCAGCTTGGAGTGGACAGGGTATGGCTACACCTTC.